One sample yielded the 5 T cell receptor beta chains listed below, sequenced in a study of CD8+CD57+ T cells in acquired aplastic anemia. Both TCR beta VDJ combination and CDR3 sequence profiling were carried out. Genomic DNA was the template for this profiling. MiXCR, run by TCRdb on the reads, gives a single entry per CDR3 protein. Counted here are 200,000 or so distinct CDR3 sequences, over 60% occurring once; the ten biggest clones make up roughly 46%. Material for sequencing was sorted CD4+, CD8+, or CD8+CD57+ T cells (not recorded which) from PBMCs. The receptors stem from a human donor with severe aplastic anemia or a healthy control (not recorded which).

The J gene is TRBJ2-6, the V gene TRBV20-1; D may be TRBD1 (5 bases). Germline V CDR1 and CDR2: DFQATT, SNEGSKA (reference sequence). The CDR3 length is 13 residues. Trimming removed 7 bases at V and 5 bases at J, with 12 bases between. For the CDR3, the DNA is TGCAGTGTCCAGGGATTCCGGGCCAACGTCCTGACTTTC. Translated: CSVQGFRANVLTF.

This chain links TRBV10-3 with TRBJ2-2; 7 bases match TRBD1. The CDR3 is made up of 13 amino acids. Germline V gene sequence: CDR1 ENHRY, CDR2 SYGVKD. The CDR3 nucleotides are TGTGGCACCCAGACAGGGTACACCGGGGAGCTGTTTTTT. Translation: CGTQTGYTGELFF.

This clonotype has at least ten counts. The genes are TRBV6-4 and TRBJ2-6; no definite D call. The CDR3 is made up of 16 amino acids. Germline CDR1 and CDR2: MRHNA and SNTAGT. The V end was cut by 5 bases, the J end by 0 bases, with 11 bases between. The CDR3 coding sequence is TGTGCCAGCAGTCCAGGCCACCACTCTGGGGCCAACGTCCTGACTTTC. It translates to CASSPGHHSGANVLTF.

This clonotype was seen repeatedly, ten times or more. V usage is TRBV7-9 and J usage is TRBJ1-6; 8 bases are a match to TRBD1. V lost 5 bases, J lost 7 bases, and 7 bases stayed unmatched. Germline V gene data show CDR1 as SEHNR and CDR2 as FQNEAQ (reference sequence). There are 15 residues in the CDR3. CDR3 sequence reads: CASSPRQGSNSPLHF. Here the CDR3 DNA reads TGTGCCAGCAGCCCGAGACAGGGGTCGAATTCACCCCTCCACTTT.

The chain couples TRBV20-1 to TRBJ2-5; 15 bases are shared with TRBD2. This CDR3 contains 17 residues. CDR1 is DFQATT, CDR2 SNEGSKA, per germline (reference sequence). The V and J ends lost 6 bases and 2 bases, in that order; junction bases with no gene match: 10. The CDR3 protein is CSARGLAGGGLQETQYF. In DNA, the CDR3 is TGCAGTGCCAGGGGACTAGCGGGGGGAGGTCTTCAAGAGACCCAGTACTTC.